The 22 T cell receptor beta chains given below trace back to one sample, sequenced in a study of Ad26.COV2.S vaccination and SARS-CoV-2 variants (dated by TCRdb to the early 2020s). Taken with the paper, the label for treatment or condition translates to: roughly 19 received Ad26.COV2.S at low or high dose, single or two shots; roughly five received placebo; per-sample allocation not given. Repertoires of vaccine and placebo recipients were sequenced from samples taken on day 63 after the first injection. Library prep was done by the immunoSEQ multiplex PCR assay. In its TCRdb copy, this immuneACCESS table keeps in-frame sequences only and misses some clones. Where compared with another copy, unresolved V genes explain less than half of these, and the others have no known cause. For this sample the table gives roughly 350,000 clones, of which 65% to 90% were detected only once. The top ten constitute about 10% of the sample.

Material: peripheral blood, obtained in a trial of Ad26.COV2.S vaccine versus placebo. The receptors were gathered from a person between 18 and 65 years old who received the Ad26.COV2.S COVID-19 vaccine or a placebo.

The chain carries TRBV9 and TRBJ2-7, with 15 positions matching TRBD2. This CDR3 spans 17 amino acids. Per the germline V gene, CDR1 is SGDLS and CDR2 is YYNGEE. The ends lost 3 bases at V and 3 bases at J; junction bases unmatched: 7. This chain's CDR3 is CASSGWGLAGGNYEQYF. CDR3 nucleotides: TGTGCCAGCAGCGGGTGGGGACTAGCGGGAGGAAACTACGAGCAGTACTTC.

CDR3 in amino acids: CASSPAGGARGYRSSYNEQFF. The CDR3 DNA follows: TGTGCCAGCTCACCAGCGGGAGGTGCGCGGGGGTACCGGAGCTCCTACAATGAGCAGTTCTTC. The chain combines TRBV18 with TRBJ2-1; TRBD2 aligns across 8 bases. This CDR3 contains 21 residues. In germline, CDR1 is KGHSH, CDR2 LQKENI. The V gene end was trimmed by 2 bases and the J gene end by 0 bases; junction bases not matched to a gene: 18. Full variable domain (rest looked up from reference TRBV18 and TRBJ2-1): NAGVMQNPRHLVRRRGQEARLRCSPMKGHSHVYWYRQLPEEGLKFMVYLQKENIIDESGMPKERFSAEFPKEGPSILRIQQVVRGDSAAYFCASSPAGGARGYRSSYNEQFFGPGTRLTVL.

J is TRBJ1-1 and V is TRBV28; 7 positions agree with TRBD1. CDR1 is MDHEN and CDR2 is SYDVKM in the germline V gene. CDR3 length: 16 residues. Losses at the gene ends were 4 bases for V and 1 base for J; bases not matched to a gene: 9. In DNA form, the CDR3 reads TGTGCCAGCAGTTCATACAGGGGTCGGGCGAACACTGAAGCTTTCTTT. Its protein is CASSSYRGRANTEAFF.

This chain uses TRBV4-2 with TRBJ1-5; a possible D gene is TRBD1 (5 bases). CDR3 length: 16 residues. Germline V gene sequence: CDR1 LGHNA, CDR2 YNFKEQ. Trimming cost V 0 bases and J 6 bases, with 15 bases left between them. CDR3 residues: CASSQDAQGGSQPQHF. The CDR3 nucleotides are TGTGCCAGCAGCCAAGATGCCCAGGGAGGGAGTCAGCCCCAGCATTTT.

This chain joins TRBV27 and TRBJ2-1; D possibly corresponds to TRBD2 (6 bases). This CDR3 is built from 14 residues. The V end was cut by 7 bases, the J end by 8 bases, with 18 bases between. Germline V gene data show CDR1 as MNHEY and CDR2 as SMNVEV (reference sequence). In DNA, the CDR3 is TGTGCCAGCACCGAGATGGGCCCTAGCGATGAGCAGTTCTTC. As protein: CASTEMGPSDEQFF.

This rearrangement joins TRBV7-2 to TRBJ2-5; D may be TRBD1 (6 bases). Looked up from germline, CDR1 is SGHTA and CDR2 is FQGNSA. There are 13 residues in the CDR3. With 5 bases removed from V and 7 bases from J, the gap between germline ends came to 14 bases. The CDR3 here is CASSTGQEATQYF. As DNA, the CDR3 is TGTGCCAGCAGCACAGGGCAGGAGGCGACCCAGTACTTC.

The chain is built from TRBV15 and TRBJ1-5; D uncertain. With 1 base removed from V and 1 base from J, the gap between germline ends came to 14 bases. Germline CDR1 and CDR2: LNHNV and YYDKDF (reference sequence). The CDR3 totals 17 residues. CDR3 region: CATSRVDTPGSNQPQHF. CDR3 nucleotide sequence: TGTGCCACCAGCAGAGTGGATACCCCAGGCAGCAATCAGCCCCAGCATTTT.

This clone was seen more than once but under ten times. As DNA, the CDR3 is TGTGCCAGCAGTTTACAGGGAAACACCATATATTTT. The encoded protein is CASSLQGNTIYF. The chain uses TRBV12-3 or TRBV12-4 and TRBJ1-3; D is uncertain. The germline V and J ends were trimmed by 2 bases and 4 bases, with 3 bases remaining between them. The CDR3 extends over 12 amino acids.

The J gene is TRBJ2-1, the V gene TRBV4-2; 7 nucleotides match TRBD2. Unmatched junction bases numbered 12, after V lost 3 bases and J lost 4 bases. Germline CDR1 and CDR2: LGHNA and YNFKEQ. The CDR3 totals 17 residues. The CDR3 DNA is TGTGCCAGCAGCCACTCGGGGACGGGGGGACTTTACAATGAGCAGTTCTTC. Amino acids: CASSHSGTGGLYNEQFF.

Only a few counts were recorded for this clone. This chain joins TRBV7-9 and TRBJ2-1, with D hard to call. V lost 5 bases, J lost 0 bases, and 14 bases lay in between. Germline V gene lookup returns CDR1 SEHNR and CDR2 FQNEAQ (reference sequence). This CDR3 contains 16 residues. CDR3 DNA sequence: TGTGCCAGCAGCCGTCCTCCCGGCAGCTCCTACAATGAGCAGTTCTTC. This translates into CASSRPPGSSYNEQFF.

V is TRBV11-2 and J is TRBJ2-1; 12 nucleotides match TRBD2. Germline trimming cut 4 bases from V and 10 bases from J; bases unmatched to any gene: 8. Per the germline V gene, CDR1 is SGHAT and CDR2 is FQNNGV. CDR3 size: 15 residues. DNA for the CDR3: TGTGCCAGCAGCTCGGGACTAGCGGGTCTCGGGGAGCAGTTCTTC. Translated, it gives CASSSGLAGLGEQFF.

The chain uses TRBV4-2 and TRBJ1-2; D might be TRBD1 (5 bases). CDR1 and CDR2 (germline): LGHNA, YNFKEQ. With 4 bases removed from V and 7 bases from J, the gap between germline ends came to 13 bases. The CDR3 spans 13 residues. The CDR3 region has the DNA TGTGCCAGCAGCCTGTCAGGGCAGCCTGGCTACACCTTC. It specifies CASSLSGQPGYTF.

The chain uses TRBV6-2 or TRBV6-3 and TRBJ2-1; a weak D match, TRBD1 (6 bases). V was shortened by 6 bases and J by 0 bases, with 12 bases between the two germline ends. This CDR3 is built from 15 residues. Germline CDR1 is MNHEY and CDR2 is SVGEGT. Here the CDR3 DNA reads TGTGCCAGCAGCCCACAGGGTAGCTCCTACAATGAGCAGTTCTTC. Translation: CASSPQGSSYNEQFF.

V gene TRBV3-1 (or the pseudogene TRBV3-2) combines with J gene TRBJ2-2; D is perhaps TRBD2 (5 bases). V was clipped by 4 bases and J by 5 bases, with 17 bases between them. Germline loops: CDR1 LGHDT, CDR2 YNNKEL (reference sequence). The CDR3 loop spans 16 amino acids. The CDR3 spells CASSLIRGMGTGELFF. CDR3 bases: TGTGCCAGCAGCCTAATTCGAGGGATGGGGACCGGGGAGCTGTTTTTT.

The J gene is TRBJ2-6, the V gene TRBV18, with D unclear. Germline V gene data show CDR1 as KGHSH and CDR2 as LQKENI. The V and J ends lost 3 bases and 0 bases respectively, with 9 bases between them. CDR3 length: 16 amino acids. CDR3: CASSPMAVSGANVLTF. The CDR3 bases are TGTGCCAGCTCACCGATGGCGGTCTCTGGGGCCAACGTCCTGACTTTC.

This chain joins TRBV7-2 and TRBJ1-3; weak D call: TRBD1 (6 bases). Germline V lookup: CDR1 SGHTA, CDR2 FQGNSA. Between the trimmed V and J ends, which lost 2 bases and 0 bases, there was a span of 11 bases. The CDR3 is made up of 16 amino acids. For the CDR3, the DNA is TGTGCCAGCAGCTTAACAGGGTTGAACTCTGGAAACACCATATATTTT. It encodes CASSLTGLNSGNTIYF.

The chain employs TRBV7-2 and TRBJ2-4; 11 bases map to TRBD2. The CDR3 has 18 amino acids. The germline V gene encodes CDR1 SGHTA and CDR2 FQGNSA. V gave up 1 base and J gave up 0 bases; unmatched junction bases: 5. CDR3 in DNA: TGTGCCAGCAGCTTAGATAGCGGGAGGGCCGGAGCCAAAAACATTCAGTACTTC. This sequence encodes CASSLDSGRAGAKNIQYF.

The chain recombines TRBV13 with TRBJ2-3, with TRBD2 matching 13 bases. The CDR3 covers 16 residues. Looked up from germline, CDR1 is PRHDT and CDR2 is FYEKMQ (reference sequence). The junction had 4 bases not matched to a gene; V was cut back by 5 bases and J by 2 bases. The CDR3 nucleotides read TGTGCCAGCAGCCGGACTAGCGGGAGTAACACAGATACGCAGTATTTT. Translating it yields CASSRTSGSNTDTQYF.

This chain joins TRBV3-1 (or the pseudogene TRBV3-2) and TRBJ2-6; 13 bases are a match to TRBD2. With 4 bases clipped from V and 2 bases from J, the junction kept 5 bases outside the gene matches. Germline V gene data show CDR1 as LGHDT and CDR2 as YNNKEL (reference sequence). The CDR3 runs to 18 residues. The CDR3 region is CASSPRTSGSAGANVLTF. The DNA of the CDR3 is TGTGCCAGCAGCCCCCGGACTAGCGGGAGTGCTGGGGCCAACGTCCTGACTTTC.

The V call is TRBV19, the J call TRBJ2-3; D is tentatively TRBD1 or TRBD2 (7 bases each). The CDR3 totals 18 residues. The V gene's germline CDR1 is LNHDA and CDR2 SQIVND (reference sequence). Between the trimmed V and J ends, which lost 5 bases and 3 bases, there was a span of 24 bases. CDR3 amino acids: CASSRTGAREFGTDTQYF. The CDR3 bases are TGTGCCAGTAGTCGAACAGGGGCGCGGGAGTTTGGTACAGATACGCAGTATTTT. Filled out from reference TRBV19 and TRBJ2-3, the complete variable domain reads DGGITQSPKYLFRKEGQNVTLSCEQNLNHDAMYWYRQDPGQGLRLIYYSQIVNDFQKGDIAEGYSVSREKKESFPLTVTSAQKNPTAFYLCASSRTGAREFGTDTQYFGPGTRLTVL.

This clone has a single count. In DNA, the CDR3 is TGTGCCAGTAGTGCCGGGGCTCGGGGGCCCCAGCATTTT. Residues: CASSAGARGPQHF. This sequence joins TRBV19 and TRBJ1-5; D possibly corresponds to TRBD1 (5 bases). V was cut by 5 bases and J by 9 bases, with 14 bases left in between. Germline lookup yields CDR1 LNHDA and CDR2 SQIVND (reference sequence). This CDR3 is 13 amino acids long.

J is TRBJ2-1 and V is TRBV28; possible D gene TRBD1, 5 bases. Trimming removed 4 bases at V and 0 bases at J, with 13 bases between. The CDR3 has 16 amino acids. The germline V gene encodes CDR1 MDHEN and CDR2 SYDVKM. This CDR3 reads CASSSYDRGSYNEQFF. The CDR3 DNA reads TGTGCCAGCAGTTCGTACGACAGAGGCTCCTACAATGAGCAGTTCTTC.